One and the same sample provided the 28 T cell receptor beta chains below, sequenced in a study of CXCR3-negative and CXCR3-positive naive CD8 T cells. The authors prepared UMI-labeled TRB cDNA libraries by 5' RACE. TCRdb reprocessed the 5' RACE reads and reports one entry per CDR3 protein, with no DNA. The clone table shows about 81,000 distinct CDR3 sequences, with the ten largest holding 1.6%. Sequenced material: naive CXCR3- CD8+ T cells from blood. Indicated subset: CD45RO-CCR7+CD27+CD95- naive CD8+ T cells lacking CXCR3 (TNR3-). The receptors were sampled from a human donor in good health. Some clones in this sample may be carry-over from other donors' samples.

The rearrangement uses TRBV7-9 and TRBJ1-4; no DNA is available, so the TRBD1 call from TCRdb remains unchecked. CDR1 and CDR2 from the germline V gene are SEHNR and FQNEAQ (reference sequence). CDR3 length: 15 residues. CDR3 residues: CASSPRTGGQEKLFF. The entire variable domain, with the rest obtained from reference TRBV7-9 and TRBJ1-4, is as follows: DTGVSQNPRHKITKRGQNVTFRCDPISEHNRLYWYRQTLGQGPEFLTYFQNEAQLEKSRLLSDRFSAERPKGSFSTLEIQRTEQGDSAMYLCASSPRTGGQEKLFFGSGTQLSVL.

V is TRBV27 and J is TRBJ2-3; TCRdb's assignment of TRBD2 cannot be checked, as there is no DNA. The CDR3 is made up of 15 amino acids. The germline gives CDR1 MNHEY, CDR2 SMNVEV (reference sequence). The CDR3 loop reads CASSLTSGGSDTQYF.

The CDR3 protein is CASSVAGEQFF. The genes are TRBV2 and TRBJ2-1; TCRdb reports TRBD2, a call that lacks DNA to check it against. In germline, CDR1 is SNHLY, CDR2 FYNNEI. The CDR3 runs 11 residues.

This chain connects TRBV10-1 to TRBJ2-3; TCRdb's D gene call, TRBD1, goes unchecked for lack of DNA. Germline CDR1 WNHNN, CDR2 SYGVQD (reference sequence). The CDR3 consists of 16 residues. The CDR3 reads CAGDPWDTPSTDTQYF.

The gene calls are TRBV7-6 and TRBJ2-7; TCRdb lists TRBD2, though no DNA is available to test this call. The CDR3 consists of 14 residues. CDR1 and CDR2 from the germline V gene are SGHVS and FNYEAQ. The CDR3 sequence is CASSLERPPYEQYF.

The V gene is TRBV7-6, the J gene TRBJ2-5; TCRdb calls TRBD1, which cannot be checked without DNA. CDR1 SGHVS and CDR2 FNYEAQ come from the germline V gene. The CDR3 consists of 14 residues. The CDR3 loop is CASSPNTGEETQYF.

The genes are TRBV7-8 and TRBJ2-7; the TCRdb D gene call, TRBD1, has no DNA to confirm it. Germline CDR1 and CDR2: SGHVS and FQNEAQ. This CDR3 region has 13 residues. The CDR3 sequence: CASSSGTGTEQYF. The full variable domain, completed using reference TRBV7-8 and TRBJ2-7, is GAGVSQSPRYKVAKRGQDVALRCDPISGHVSLFWYQQALGQGPEFLTYFQNEAQLDKSGLPSDRFFAERPEGSVSTLKIQRTQQEDSAVYLCASSSGTGTEQYFGPGTRLTVT.

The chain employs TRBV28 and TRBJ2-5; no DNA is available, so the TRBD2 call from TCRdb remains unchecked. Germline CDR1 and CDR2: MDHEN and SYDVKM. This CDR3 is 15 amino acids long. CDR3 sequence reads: CASNVRGGRWETQYF.

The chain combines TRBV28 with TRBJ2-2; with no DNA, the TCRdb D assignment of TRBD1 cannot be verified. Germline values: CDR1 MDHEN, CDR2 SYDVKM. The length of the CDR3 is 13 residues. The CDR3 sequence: CASSFAQAGELFF.

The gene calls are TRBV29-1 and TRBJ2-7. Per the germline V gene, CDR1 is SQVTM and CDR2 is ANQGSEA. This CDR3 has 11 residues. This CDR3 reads CSVISTHEQYF.

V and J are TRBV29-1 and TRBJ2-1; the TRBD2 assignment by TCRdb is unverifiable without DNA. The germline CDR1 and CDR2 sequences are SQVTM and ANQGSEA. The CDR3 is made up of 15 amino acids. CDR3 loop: CSVLFLAGENNEQFF.

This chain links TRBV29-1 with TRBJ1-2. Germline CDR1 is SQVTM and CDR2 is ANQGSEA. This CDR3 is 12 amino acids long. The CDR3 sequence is CSVETANYGYTF.

The CDR3 is CSVDWDGRDTQYF. The V call is TRBV29-1, the J call TRBJ2-3. The CDR3 spans 13 residues. Germline-derived CDR1 and CDR2 are SQVTM and ANQGSEA.

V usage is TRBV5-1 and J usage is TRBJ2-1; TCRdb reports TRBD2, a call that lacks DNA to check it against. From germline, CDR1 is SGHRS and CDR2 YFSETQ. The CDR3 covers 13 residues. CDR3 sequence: CASSLVGDNEQFF.

CDR3 region: CASCPGQQETQYF. V and J are TRBV28 and TRBJ2-5; TCRdb selects TRBD1, and the lack of DNA leaves this call unchecked. This CDR3 contains 13 residues. The germline CDR1 and CDR2 sequences are MDHEN and SYDVKM.

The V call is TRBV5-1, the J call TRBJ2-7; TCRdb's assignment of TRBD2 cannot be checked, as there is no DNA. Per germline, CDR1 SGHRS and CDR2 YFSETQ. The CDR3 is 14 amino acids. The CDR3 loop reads CASSSGTNSYEQYF.

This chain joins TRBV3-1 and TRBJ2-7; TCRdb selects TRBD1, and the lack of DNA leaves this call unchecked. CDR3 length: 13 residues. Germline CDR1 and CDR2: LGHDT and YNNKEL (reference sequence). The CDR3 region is CASSPRDSYEQYF.

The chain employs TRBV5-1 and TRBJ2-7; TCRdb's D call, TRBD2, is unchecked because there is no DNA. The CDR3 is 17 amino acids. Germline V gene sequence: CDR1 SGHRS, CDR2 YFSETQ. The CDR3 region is CASSLDPTSSGTYEQYF.

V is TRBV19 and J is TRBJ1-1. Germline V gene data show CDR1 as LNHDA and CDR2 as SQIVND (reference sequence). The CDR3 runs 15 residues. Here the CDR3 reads CASPRTPRWNTEAFF.

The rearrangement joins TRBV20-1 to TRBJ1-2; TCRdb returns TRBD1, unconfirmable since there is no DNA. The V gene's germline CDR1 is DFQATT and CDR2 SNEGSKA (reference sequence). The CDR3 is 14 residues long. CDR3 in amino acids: CSAAALGRGGGYTF.

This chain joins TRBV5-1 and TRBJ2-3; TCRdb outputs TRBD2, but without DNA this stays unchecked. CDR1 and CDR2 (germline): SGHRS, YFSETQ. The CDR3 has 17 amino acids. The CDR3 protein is CASSLWFQRGATDTQYF.

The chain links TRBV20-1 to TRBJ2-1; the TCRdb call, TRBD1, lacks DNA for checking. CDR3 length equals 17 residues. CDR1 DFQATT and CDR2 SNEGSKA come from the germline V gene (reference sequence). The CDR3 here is CSAHLAQEGGGLPEQFF.

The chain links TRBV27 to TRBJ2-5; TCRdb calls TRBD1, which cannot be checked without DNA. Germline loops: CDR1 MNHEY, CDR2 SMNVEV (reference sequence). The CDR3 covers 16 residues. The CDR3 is CASSWRPDRFRETQYF.

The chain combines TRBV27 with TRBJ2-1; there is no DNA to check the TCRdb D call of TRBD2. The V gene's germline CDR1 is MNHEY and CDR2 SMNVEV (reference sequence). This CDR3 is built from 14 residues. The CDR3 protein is CATSDLWEDNEQFF.

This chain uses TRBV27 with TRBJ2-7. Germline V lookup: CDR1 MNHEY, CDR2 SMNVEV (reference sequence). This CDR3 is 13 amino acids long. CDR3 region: CASSTEPTYEQYF.

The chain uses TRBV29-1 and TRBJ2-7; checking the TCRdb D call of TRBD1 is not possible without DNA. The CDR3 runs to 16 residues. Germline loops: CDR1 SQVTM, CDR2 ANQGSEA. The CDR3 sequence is CSVVAGTPKAIYEQYF.

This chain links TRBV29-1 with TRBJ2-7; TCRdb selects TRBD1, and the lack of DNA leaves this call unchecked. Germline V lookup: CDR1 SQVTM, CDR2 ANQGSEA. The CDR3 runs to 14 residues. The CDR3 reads CSVFTGGFPYEQYF.

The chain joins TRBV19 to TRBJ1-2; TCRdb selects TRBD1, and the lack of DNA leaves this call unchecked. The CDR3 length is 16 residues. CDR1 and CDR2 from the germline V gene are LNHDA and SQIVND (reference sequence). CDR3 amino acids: CASSFPPGRYNYGYTF.